Shown below are 11 T cell receptor beta chains from a single sample sequenced in a study of blood T cell repertoires in COVID-19. Sequencing was performed with immunoSEQ multiplex PCR; in TCRdb, only in-frame clones are kept and a portion is missing. This table holds approximately 280,000 clones, roughly 86% found once. Sequencing was carried out using peripheral blood. The source of these receptors is a man younger than 30 with active or convalescent COVID-19.

The chain links TRBV7-9 to TRBJ2-1, with 10 nucleotides matching TRBD2. The germline gives CDR1 SEHNR, CDR2 FQNEAQ (reference sequence). The CDR3 is 15 residues long. Losses at the gene ends were 5 bases for V and 7 bases for J; bases not matched to a gene: 8. The CDR3 here is CASSPLAGAANEQFF. In DNA, the CDR3 is TGTGCCAGCAGCCCTCTAGCGGGGGCGGCAAATGAGCAGTTCTTC.

The V gene is TRBV27, the J gene TRBJ1-6; weak D call: TRBD1 (5 bases). Germline values: CDR1 MNHEY, CDR2 SMNVEV (reference sequence). The CDR3 covers 14 residues. Trimming stripped 7 bases from V and 7 bases from J, with 14 bases between. This chain's CDR3 is CASTNLGGNSPLHF. The DNA of the CDR3 is TGTGCCAGCACTAACTTGGGGGGGAATTCACCCCTCCACTTT.

V gene TRBV28 combines with J gene TRBJ2-1, with no clear D. CDR1 is MDHEN, CDR2 SYDVKM, per germline. The ends were cut back, 7 bases at V and 7 bases at J, with 11 bases in the middle. CDR3 size: 12 residues. The CDR3 coding sequence is TGTGCCAGCAAAACAGACCTGAATGAGCAGTTCTTC. Encoded protein: CASKTDLNEQFF.

The rearrangement links TRBV7-3 to TRBJ2-7; 13 nucleotides agree with TRBD2. With 2 bases clipped from V and 2 bases from J, the junction kept 0 bases outside the gene matches. Germline assignment: CDR1 SGHTA and CDR2 FQGTGA. CDR3 length: 15 residues. CDR3: CASSLGLAGAYEQYF. The CDR3 DNA reads TGTGCCAGCAGCTTAGGACTAGCGGGGGCCTACGAGCAGTACTTC. Using reference TRBV7-3 and TRBJ2-7 for the parts outside the CDR3, the full variable domain is GAGVSQTPSNKVTEKGKYVELRCDPISGHTALYWYRQSLGQGPEFLIYFQGTGAADDSGLPNDRFFAVRPEGSVSTLKIQRTERGDSAVYLCASSLGLAGAYEQYFGPGTRLTVT.

The rearrangement joins TRBV10-3 to TRBJ2-7, with 12 bases fitting TRBD1. Germline CDR1 is ENHRY and CDR2 is SYGVKD. Trimming took 7 bases from V and 5 from J; bases not matched to a gene: 3. The length of the CDR3 is 13 residues. The CDR3 sequence is CAIMGTGGHEQYF. The CDR3 region has the DNA TGTGCCATCATGGGGACAGGGGGCCACGAGCAGTACTTC.

The genes are TRBV6-5 and TRBJ1-3; no definite D call. CDR1 is MNHEY, CDR2 SVGAGI, per germline. The CDR3 is made up of 15 amino acids. The V end lost 7 bases, the J end lost 1 base, and 14 bases lay between the germline ends. The CDR3 DNA follows: TGTGCCAGCACCTTGCAAGGAGTTTCTGGAAACACCATATATTTT. As protein: CASTLQGVSGNTIYF.

The rearrangement joins TRBV2 to TRBJ2-5, with 11 nucleotides matching TRBD2. Trimming cost V 6 bases and J 5 bases; bases outside gene matches: 14. The CDR3 loop spans 17 amino acids. The V gene's germline CDR1 is SNHLY and CDR2 FYNNEI. The CDR3: CASRDPRLAGPRETQYF. CDR3 in DNA: TGTGCCAGCAGAGACCCGCGACTAGCGGGGCCTCGGGAGACCCAGTACTTC.

The V call is TRBV28, the J call TRBJ2-7; D is uncertain. Trimming stripped 4 bases from V and 6 bases from J, with 22 bases between. CDR3 length: 16 residues. CDR1 is MDHEN and CDR2 is SYDVKM in the germline V gene. This CDR3 reads CASSWNQIYGSGEQYF. CDR3 DNA: TGTGCCAGCAGTTGGAATCAGATTTATGGGTCGGGCGAGCAGTACTTC. The whole variable domain, filled in from reference TRBV28 and TRBJ2-7, reads DVKVTQSSRYLVKRTGEKVFLECVQDMDHENMFWYRQDPGLGLRLIYFSYDVKMKEKGDIPEGYSVSREKKERFSLILESASTNQTSMYLCASSWNQIYGSGEQYFGPGTRLTVT.

The chain is built from TRBV5-1 and TRBJ1-4; maybe TRBD1 (6 bases). V dropped 4 bases and J dropped 8 bases, with 15 bases sitting between them. The CDR3 covers 14 residues. Germline CDR1 reads SGHRS; CDR2 reads YFSETQ. CDR3 in amino acids: CASSRQVGEEKLFF. CDR3 coding DNA: TGCGCCAGCAGCCGACAGGTAGGGGAGGAAAAACTGTTTTTT.

This rearrangement joins TRBV7-7 to TRBJ2-7; no definite D call. The germline V gene has CDR1 SSHAT and CDR2 FNYEAQ (reference sequence). Trimming removed 5 bases at V and 0 bases at J, with 8 bases between. The CDR3 length is 13 residues. This CDR3 reads CASSPTGSYEQYF. The CDR3 DNA reads as TGTGCCAGCAGCCCGACTGGCTCCTACGAGCAGTACTTC.

The chain recombines TRBV18 with TRBJ1-2, with TRBD1 as a possible D gene (6 bases). The CDR3 length is 14 residues. Germline CDR1 reads KGHSH; CDR2 reads LQKENI. Trimming removed 0 bases from V and 4 bases from J, with 9 bases in between. CDR3: CASSPPGQLYGYTF. The CDR3 nucleotides are TGTGCCAGCTCACCACCTGGACAGCTCTATGGCTACACCTTC.